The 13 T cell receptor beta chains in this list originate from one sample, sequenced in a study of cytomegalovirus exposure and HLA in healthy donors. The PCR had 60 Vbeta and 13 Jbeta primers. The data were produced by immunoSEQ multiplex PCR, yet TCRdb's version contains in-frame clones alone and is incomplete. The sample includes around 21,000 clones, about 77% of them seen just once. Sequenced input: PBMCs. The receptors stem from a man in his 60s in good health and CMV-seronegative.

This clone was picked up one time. The DNA for the CDR3 is TGTGCCAGCAACACGATAGCTACAGGAGCCTACGAGCAGTACTTC. Its protein is CASNTIATGAYEQYF. This chain uses TRBV28 with TRBJ2-5; perhaps TRBD1 as D (5 bases). The J call is in doubt because the DNA end fits TRBJ2-7 better. CDR3 length: 15 amino acids. Germline CDR1 reads MDHEN; CDR2 reads SYDVKM.

In nucleotides, the CDR3 is TGTGCCAGCAGTTTGGTAGCGGGAGTAACCCGGGAGCTGTTTTTT. Its protein product is CASSLVAGVTRELFF. V and J are TRBV27 and TRBJ2-2; 9 bases agree with TRBD2. Trimming at V came to 3 bases and at J to 9 bases, leaving 8 bases not matched to a gene. The CDR3 covers 15 residues. Germline CDR1 and CDR2: MNHEY and SMNVEV (reference sequence).

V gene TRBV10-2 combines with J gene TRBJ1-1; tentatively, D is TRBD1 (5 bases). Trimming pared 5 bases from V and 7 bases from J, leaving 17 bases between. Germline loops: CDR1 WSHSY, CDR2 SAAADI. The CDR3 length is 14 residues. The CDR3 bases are TGCGCCAGCAGTCCCACCCTTGGGGCGATTGAAGCTTTCTTT. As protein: CASSPTLGAIEAFF.

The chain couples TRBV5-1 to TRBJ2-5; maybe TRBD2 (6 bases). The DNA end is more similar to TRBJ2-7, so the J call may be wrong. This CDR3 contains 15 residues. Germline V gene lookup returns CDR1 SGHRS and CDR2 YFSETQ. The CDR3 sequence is CASSELLATSYEQYF. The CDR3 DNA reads TGCGCCAGCAGCGAACTCCTAGCGACCTCCTACGAGCAGTACTTC.

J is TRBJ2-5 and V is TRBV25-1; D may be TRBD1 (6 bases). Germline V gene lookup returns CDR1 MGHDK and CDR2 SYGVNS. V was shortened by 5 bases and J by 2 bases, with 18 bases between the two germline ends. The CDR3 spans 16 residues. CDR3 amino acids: CASSRTVPGTQETQYF. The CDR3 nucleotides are TGTGCCAGCAGTCGGACAGTCCCAGGGACACAAGAGACCCAGTACTTC.

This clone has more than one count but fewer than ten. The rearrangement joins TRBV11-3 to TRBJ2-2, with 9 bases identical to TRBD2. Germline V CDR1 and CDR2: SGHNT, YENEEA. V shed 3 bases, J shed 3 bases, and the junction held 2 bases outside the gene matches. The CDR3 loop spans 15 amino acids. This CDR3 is CASSLVAGDTGELFF. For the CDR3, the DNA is TGTGCCAGCAGCTTGGTAGCGGGGGACACCGGGGAGCTGTTTTTT.

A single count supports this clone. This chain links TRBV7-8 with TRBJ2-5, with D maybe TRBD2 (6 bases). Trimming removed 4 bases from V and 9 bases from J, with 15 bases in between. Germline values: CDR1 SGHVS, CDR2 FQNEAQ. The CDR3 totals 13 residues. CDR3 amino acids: CASSSPVGGAQYF. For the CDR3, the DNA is TGTGCCAGCAGCTCCCCCGTTGGCGGGGCCCAGTACTTC.

The CDR3, as DNA: TGTGCCAGCAGTTTAGGGAGCGGGGAGCTGTTTTTT. It encodes CASSLGSGELFF. V usage is TRBV28 and J usage is TRBJ2-2, with a possible D match to TRBD2 (5 bases). Trimming pared 2 bases from V and 7 bases from J, leaving 5 bases between. This CDR3 contains 12 residues. Germline loops: CDR1 MDHEN, CDR2 SYDVKM.

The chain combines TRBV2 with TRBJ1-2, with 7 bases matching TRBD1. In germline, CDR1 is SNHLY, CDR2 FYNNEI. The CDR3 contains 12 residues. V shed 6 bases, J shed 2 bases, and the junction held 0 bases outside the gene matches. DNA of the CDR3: TGTGCCAGCAGGGGACAGAACTATGGCTACACCTTC. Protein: CASRGQNYGYTF.

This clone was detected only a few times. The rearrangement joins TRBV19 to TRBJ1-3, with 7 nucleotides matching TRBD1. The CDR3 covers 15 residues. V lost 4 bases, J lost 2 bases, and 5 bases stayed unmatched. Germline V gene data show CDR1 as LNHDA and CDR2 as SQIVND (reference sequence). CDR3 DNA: TGTGCCAGTAGTACTCTCGGGACAGCTGGAAACACCATATATTTT. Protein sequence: CASSTLGTAGNTIYF.

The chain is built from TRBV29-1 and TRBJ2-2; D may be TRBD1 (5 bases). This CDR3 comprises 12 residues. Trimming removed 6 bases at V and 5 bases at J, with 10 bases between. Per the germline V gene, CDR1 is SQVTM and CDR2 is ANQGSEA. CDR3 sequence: CSVTAQTGELFF. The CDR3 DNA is TGCAGCGTGACAGCCCAAACCGGGGAGCTGTTTTTT.

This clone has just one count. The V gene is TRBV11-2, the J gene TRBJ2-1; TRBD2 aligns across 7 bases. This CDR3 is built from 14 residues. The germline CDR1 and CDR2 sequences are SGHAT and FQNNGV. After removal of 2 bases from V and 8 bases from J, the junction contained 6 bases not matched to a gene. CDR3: CASSLYSREHEQFF. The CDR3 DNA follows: TGTGCCAGCAGCTTATACTCGCGGGAGCATGAGCAGTTCTTC.

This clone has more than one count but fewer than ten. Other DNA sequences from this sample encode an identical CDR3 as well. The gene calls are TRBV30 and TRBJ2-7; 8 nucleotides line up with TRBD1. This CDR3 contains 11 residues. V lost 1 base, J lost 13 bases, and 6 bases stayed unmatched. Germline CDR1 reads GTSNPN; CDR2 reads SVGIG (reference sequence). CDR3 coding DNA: TGTGCCTGGAGTGGATGGACAGGGTTATACTTC. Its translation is CAWSGWTGLYF.